Below, 12 T cell receptor beta chains from the same sample are listed, as sequenced in a study of Graves' ophthalmopathy and Graves' hyperthyroidism (dated by TCRdb to 2016 to 2019). The listed sequencing device is Illumina HiSeq 2000. TCR beta CDR3 regions were amplified from RNA transcripts for repertoire sequencing. HTBI primers and the Qiagen OneStep RT-PCR kit were used in a first-round RT-PCR, which was followed by a second-round multiplex PCR, size selection and purification. In-frame beta chains were kept once TCRdb had trimmed the public reads at Q25 with fastp and called clones with MiXCR. Identical CDR3 proteins give one entry, which carries the most common genes and DNA. In this sample the table shows a few hundred thousand distinct CDR3 sequences, roughly 14% of which occur a single time. The top ten constitute around 6.6% of the sample. Sequencing was carried out using peripheral blood. All receptors derive from a woman aged 18 to 35 with stable Graves' hyperthyroidism. Donor details come from another sample of the same person, matched by shared clones.

Many counts were recorded for this clonotype. The chain links TRBV6-5 to TRBJ2-7, with D possibly TRBD2 on 5 matching bases. The germline CDR1 and CDR2 sequences are MNHEY and SVGAGI. The CDR3 runs 15 residues. With 0 bases removed from V and 5 bases from J, the gap between germline ends came to 14 bases. The CDR3 protein is CASSYSDSGWNEQYF. The CDR3 DNA reads TGTGCCAGCAGTTACTCGGATTCGGGGTGGAACGAGCAGTACTTC.

In its sample, this clonotype was seen once. The chain is built from TRBV6-1 and TRBJ2-7; the match to TRBD2 covers 12 bases. The CDR3 is made up of 15 amino acids. Germline assignment: CDR1 MNHNS and CDR2 SASEGT. The trim removed 6 bases at V and 5 bases at J, leaving 8 bases unmatched. CDR3 in amino acids: CASRRLAGEGNEQYF. The CDR3 region has the DNA TGTGCCAGCAGGAGACTAGCGGGAGAGGGTAACGAGCAGTACTTC.

The table lists this clonotype with many counts. The V and J genes are TRBV11-2 and TRBJ2-5; 8 nucleotides align to TRBD1. CDR3 length: 13 residues. Germline V CDR1 and CDR2: SGHAT, FQNNGV. With 11 bases clipped from V and 5 bases from J, the junction kept 10 bases outside the gene matches. For the CDR3, the DNA is TGTGCCTCAGGATGGACAGGGAGCGAGACCCAGTACTTC. It yields the protein CASGWTGSETQYF.

This clonotype was counted many times. This chain uses TRBV5-6 with TRBJ1-1, with D unresolved. Germline CDR1 is SGHDT and CDR2 is YYEEEE. V shed 1 base and J shed 11 bases, with 12 bases lying between them. This CDR3 is built from 12 residues. CDR3: CASSLSVNMAFF. As DNA, the CDR3 is TGTGCCAGCAGCTTGTCCGTCAATATGGCTTTCTTT.

The sample holds many counts of this clonotype. V is TRBV5-1 and J is TRBJ2-5, with 10 bases matching TRBD1. V gave up 3 bases and J gave up 6 bases; unmatched junction bases: 8. Germline V lookup: CDR1 SGHRS, CDR2 YFSETQ. The CDR3 has 15 residues. For the CDR3, the DNA is TGCGCCAGCAGCTCTGGGGACAGGGGCACACAGACCCAGTACTTC. Amino acid sequence: CASSSGDRGTQTQYF. Based on the CDR3 plus reference TRBV5-1 and TRBJ2-5, the full variable domain is KAGVTQTPRYLIKTRGQQVTLSCSPISGHRSVSWYQQTPGQGLQFLFEYFSETQRNKGNFPGRFSGRQFSNSRSEMNVSTLELGDSALYLCASSSGDRGTQTQYFGPGTRLLVL.

This clonotype was detected only a few times. A much larger clone sits a single nucleotide away, making a read error possible. CDR3 DNA sequence: TGTGCCAACAGATTTGACAGGACAAACACTGAAGCTTTCTTT. The encoded protein is CANRFDRTNTEAFF. J is TRBJ1-1 and V is TRBV6-1; D may be TRBD1 (6 bases). The CDR3 runs to 14 residues. The ends were cut back, 10 bases at V and 2 bases at J, with 17 bases in the middle. The germline V gene encodes CDR1 MNHNS and CDR2 SASEGT.

This clonotype was counted at least ten times. V and J are TRBV5-1 and TRBJ1-6; tentatively, D is TRBD1 (5 bases). In germline, CDR1 is SGHRS, CDR2 YFSETQ. V dropped 0 bases and J dropped 0 bases, with 7 bases sitting between them. The CDR3 is 16 residues long. The chain's CDR3 is CASSLAGSSYNSPLHF. The CDR3, as DNA: TGCGCCAGCAGCTTGGCAGGGAGCTCCTATAATTCACCCCTCCACTTT.

In its sample, this clonotype was seen many times. This chain joins TRBV6-5 and TRBJ1-1; a possible D gene is TRBD1 (5 bases). Trimming took 0 bases from V and 6 from J, leaving 17 bases between them. The CDR3 contains 16 residues. Germline V gene sequence: CDR1 MNHEY, CDR2 SVGAGI. As DNA, the CDR3 is TGTGCCAGCAGTTACTCCCGAAGGGGCCGGAGCTCTGAAGCTTTCTTT. As protein: CASSYSRRGRSSEAFF.

In its sample, this clonotype was seen many times. J is TRBJ1-2 and V is TRBV9, with 7 bases lining up with TRBD1. The length of the CDR3 is 14 residues. Germline V gene lookup returns CDR1 SGDLS and CDR2 YYNGEE. Losses at the gene ends were 1 base for V and 0 bases for J; bases not matched to a gene: 0. The CDR3 DNA reads as TGTGCCAGCAGCGTAACAGGGGCTAACTATGGCTACACCTTC. The encoded protein is CASSVTGANYGYTF.

J is TRBJ1-1 and V is TRBV5-1, with D possibly being TRBD1 (5 bases). Germline CDR1 is SGHRS and CDR2 is YFSETQ. V lost 4 bases and J 5 bases, leaving 18 bases between the germline ends. This CDR3 has 15 residues. CDR3 region: CASSLNVQGGTEAFF. DNA for the CDR3: TGCGCCAGCAGCCTGAACGTCCAGGGAGGGACTGAAGCTTTCTTT.

The chain links TRBV25-1 to TRBJ1-1; TRBD1 matches at 7 bases. The germline V gene has CDR1 MGHDK and CDR2 SYGVNS. CDR3 size: 14 residues. With V trimmed by 4 bases and J by 7 bases, 9 bases remained unmatched. The CDR3 region has the DNA TGTGCCAGCAGTGTGACAGGGTTCCCTCTTGAAGCTTTCTTT. This translates into CASSVTGFPLEAFF.

This clonotype has a handful of counts. V is TRBV18 and J is TRBJ2-5; possible D gene TRBD1, 5 bases. The germline V and J ends were trimmed by 0 bases and 4 bases, with 15 bases remaining between them. The CDR3 extends over 16 amino acids. Germline V gives CDR1 KGHSH, CDR2 LQKENI. CDR3 coding DNA: TGTGCCAGCTCACCACCGCCCAGGGTCCATGGAGAGACCCAGTACTTC. This encodes CASSPPPRVHGETQYF.